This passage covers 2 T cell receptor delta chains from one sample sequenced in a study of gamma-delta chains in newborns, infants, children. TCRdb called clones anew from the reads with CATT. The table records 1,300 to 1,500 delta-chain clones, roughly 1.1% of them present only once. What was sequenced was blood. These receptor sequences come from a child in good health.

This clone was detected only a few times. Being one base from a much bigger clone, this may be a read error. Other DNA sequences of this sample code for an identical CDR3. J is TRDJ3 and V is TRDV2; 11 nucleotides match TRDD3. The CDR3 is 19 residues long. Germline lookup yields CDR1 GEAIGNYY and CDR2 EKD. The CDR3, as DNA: TGTGCCTGTGACACTCTGGGGGATACTGCGTCATGGGACACCCGGCAGATGTTTTTC. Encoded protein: CACDTLGDTASWDTRQMFF.

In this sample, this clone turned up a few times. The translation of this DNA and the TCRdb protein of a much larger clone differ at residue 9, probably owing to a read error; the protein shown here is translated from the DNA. The CDR3 protein is CACDTVGTYTDKLIF. In nucleotides, the CDR3 is TGTGCCTGTGACACCGTCGGGACCTACACCGATAAACTCATCTTT. This chain connects TRDV2 to TRDJ1; D is unclear. V was clipped by 0 bases and J by 0 bases, with 10 bases between them. The germline gives CDR1 GEAIGNYY, CDR2 EKD. This CDR3 region has 15 residues.